This T cell receptor (beta chain) was found in a study of T cells in Graves' hyperthyroidism and ophthalmopathy (dated by TCRdb to about 2019). At the level of the whole study: Peripheral blood samples were taken at initial diagnosis, before any treatment was given. To identify TCR V-J signatures that set the groups apart, the researchers used a discovery cohort of about a hundred patients, made up of roughly 45 with Graves' ophthalmopathy and 55 to 65 with stable Graves' hyperthyroidism. Prospective prediction of ophthalmopathy was tested in an independent validation cohort of approximately 19 hyperthyroidism patients and 17 patients who later progressed to ophthalmopathy. For training and testing, the 80 to 100 patients in the discovery cohort were randomly divided in a 7:3 ratio. In six Graves' hyperthyroidism patients, the study also compared T-cell repertoires from thyroid tissue with T-cell repertoires from blood. After blood sampling, hyperthyroidism patients were treated with methimazole at a starting dose of 30 mg daily, and ophthalmopathy patients were treated with high-dose intravenous methylprednisolone. The paper reports TCR Vbeta CDR3 sequencing of fewer than 150 peripheral blood samples: 43 ophthalmopathy, some 80 hyperthyroidism and 17 progressor patients.

The TCR beta CDR3 regions were amplified from RNA transcripts. A first-round RT-PCR of the TCR CDR3 used the HTBI primer set with the Qiagen OneStep RT-PCR kit. The libraries were constructed in a second round of multiplex PCR and then size-selected and purified. Libraries were sequenced paired-end with 100 bp reads on an Illumina HiSeq2000. The study's own analysis went as follows. Raw data were processed with SOAPnuke, discarding reads with adapters, uncalled bases, mean Phred below 15, or no exact constant-primer or identifier match. COPE v1.2.5 was used to merge the high-quality paired reads, and each unique nucleotide sequence was defined as a clonotype. Clonotypes were aligned to IMGT TRBV, TRBD and TRBJ reference segments using MiTCR v1.1. Only V-J combinations with frequency above 0.0001, covering about 99% of repertoires, were analysed. A TCS score was defined as the ratio between F50 (clonal expansion) and ExV (chaos), using BLOSUM62-based TCRdist between CDR3 peptides within each V-J. Welch's t-statistics and random forest reduced around 520 V-J features to some 14, which were used in a naive Bayes classifier (R e1071). The raw public data were reprocessed by TCRdb itself: fastp quality trimming at Q25, MiXCR clonotype calling, in-frame beta chains only. Merged by CDR3 protein, the rows form single entries marked with the most common genes and DNA. TCRdb's processing, not the authors' own work, is the source of the V and J calls. The sample contains approximately 400,000 distinct CDR3 sequences, about 14% of them found a single time. Of the sample, around 27% is held by the ten largest clones.

Results the study describes overall, beyond this receptor: Ophthalmopathy was separated from stable hyperthyroidism by a 13 V-J signature model, with around 90% sensitivity and roughly 81% specificity obtained in cross-validation and 80%/75% obtained in testing. No statistical method was used to fix the sample size in advance, and group allocation was not hidden from the investigators. In validation, progression to ophthalmopathy was predicted by the model with nearly 71% sensitivity and 72.22% specificity, a median of 6.5 months before onset. Most expanded thyroid clonotypes (frequency above 0.001) were also found in blood, which suggests that blood repertoires may mirror thyroid immune responses.

Only a few counts were recorded for this clonotype. The antigen it binds to is not known. Base qualities are not recorded, but no much larger clone differs from it by a single base. Taken from cysteine to phenylalanine, the CDR3 has 16 residues. Left in the record is the CDR3 DNA by itself, 48 bases read in frame from the first base. The germline V gene encodes CDR1 MNHEY and CDR2 SMNVEV (reference sequence). V lost 6 bases and J lost 4 bases, and the count of bases not matched to a germline gene is 9. Ophthalmopathy patients had moderately to severely active disease, Clinical Activity Score of at least 3, NOSPECS grade of at least 4, and duration under 3 months. Any patient with an uncontrolled infection, another autoimmune disease, pregnancy or lactation was excluded. Diagnoses were established on the basis of clinical symptoms, serum thyroxine and TRAb, thyroid ultrasound, and orbital computed tomography. PBMCs were isolated from more than 9 ml of fresh peripheral blood by Ficoll-Paque density gradient centrifugation. Total RNA was extracted with Trizol reagent, and quality was checked on an Agilent 2100 Bioanalyzer.

The chain is assembled from TRBV27 and TRBJ2-2; 9 bases in the junction line up with TRBD2. Sequenced sample: blood. This TCR came from a man aged 45-65 years with Graves' ophthalmopathy. The nucleotides are TGTGCCAGCAGGATTAGAGGGACTAGCCCCACCGGGGAGCTGTTTTTT. The encoded protein is CASRIRGTSPTGELFF.